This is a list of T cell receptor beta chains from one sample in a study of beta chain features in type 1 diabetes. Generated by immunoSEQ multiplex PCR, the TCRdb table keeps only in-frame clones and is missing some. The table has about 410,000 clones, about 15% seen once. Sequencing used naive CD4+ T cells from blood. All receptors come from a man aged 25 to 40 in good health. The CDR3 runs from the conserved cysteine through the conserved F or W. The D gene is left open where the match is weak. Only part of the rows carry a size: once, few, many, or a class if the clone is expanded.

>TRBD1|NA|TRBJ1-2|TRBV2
TGTGCCAGAGGGACAGGGAGTAACTATGGCTACACCTTC
CARGTGSNYGYTF
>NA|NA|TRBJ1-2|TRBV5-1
TGCGCCAGCAGCTCGGGACAAACCTATGGCTACACCTTC
CASSSGQTYGYTF
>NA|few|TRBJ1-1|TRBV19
TGTGCCAGTAGTATAGACCGGGTACGGAACACTGAAGCTTTCTTT
CASSIDRVRNTEAFF
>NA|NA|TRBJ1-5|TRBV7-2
TGTGCCAGCAGCCCGTCGGGGGTTCAGCCCCAGCATTTT
CASSPSGVQPQHF
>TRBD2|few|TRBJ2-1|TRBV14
TGTGCCAGCAGCCAACCTTGGGGAAGAACTAGCGGGAGAATCAATGAGCAGTTCTTC
CASSQPWGRTSGRINEQFF
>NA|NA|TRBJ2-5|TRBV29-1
TGCAGCGTCGCCGACCCTGGGGAGACCCAGTACTTC
CSVADPGETQYF
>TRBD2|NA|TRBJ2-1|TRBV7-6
TGTGCCAGCAGCTTGAGCGGGACTGGGAACAATGAGCAGTTCTTC
CASSLSGTGNNEQFF
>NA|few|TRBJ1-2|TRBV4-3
TGCGCCAGCAGCCAAGATATCAGAGGCGGCTACACCTTC
CASSQDIRGGYTF
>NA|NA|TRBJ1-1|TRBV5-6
TGTGCCAGCAGTCGCAGCCGGAACACTGAAGCTTTCTTT
CASSRSRNTEAFF
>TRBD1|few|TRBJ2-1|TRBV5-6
TGTGCCAGCAGCAAGGACAGGAATGAGCAGTTCTTC
CASSKDRNEQFF
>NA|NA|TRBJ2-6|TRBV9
TGTGCCAGCAGCGAGGGAAGTCTAGGGGCCAACGTCCTGACTTTC
CASSEGSLGANVLTF
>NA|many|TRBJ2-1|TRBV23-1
TGCGCCAGCAGTCAAACCGTCTTCTGGGTGGGTGCCGAGCAGTTCTTC
CASSQTVFWVGAEQFF
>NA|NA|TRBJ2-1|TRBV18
TGTGCCAGCTCACCACTTCTTTCTGATGAGCAGTTCTTC
CASSPLLSDEQFF
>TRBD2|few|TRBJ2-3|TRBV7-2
TGTGCCAGCAGCTTAGTGACTAGCGGATACGGGGATACGCAGTATTTT
CASSLVTSGYGDTQYF
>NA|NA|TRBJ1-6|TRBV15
TGTGCCACCACCCCTACTCAGGGGATAGGCCCACCCCTCCACTTT
CATTPTQGIGPPLHF
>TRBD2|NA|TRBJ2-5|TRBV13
TGTGCCAGCAGCTTACGACTAGCGGGGGGGCGGAAGACCCAGTACTTC
CASSLRLAGGRKTQYF
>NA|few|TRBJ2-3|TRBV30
TGTGCCTGTTCCCTGGGGCTCTACACAGATACGCAGTATTTT
CACSLGLYTDTQYF
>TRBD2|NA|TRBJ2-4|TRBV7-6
TGTGCCAGCAGCTCTCGTCCGGGACTAGCGGGAGGGACCCGACTAGCCAAAAACATTCAGTACTTC
CASSSRPGLAGGTRLAKNIQYF
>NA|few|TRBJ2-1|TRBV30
TGTGCCTGTAGTGTTGGCGGATCCCTCGAAGTCTTC
CACSVGGSLEVF
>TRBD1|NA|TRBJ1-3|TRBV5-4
TGTGCCAGCAGCCGACAGGGTCCGTCTGGAAACACCATATATTTT
CASSRQGPSGNTIYF
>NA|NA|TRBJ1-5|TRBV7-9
TGTGCCACCCGGGGGGACCTTAATCAGCCCCAGCATTTT
CATRGDLNQPQHF
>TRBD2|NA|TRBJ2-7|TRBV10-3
TGTGCCATCAGTCCGACTAGCGGGGCGGTCGAGCAGTACTTC
CAISPTSGAVEQYF
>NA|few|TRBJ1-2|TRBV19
TGTGCCAGTAGTATCGCAGAAGCCAACTATGGCTACACCTTC
CASSIAEANYGYTF
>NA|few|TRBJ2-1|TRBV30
TGTGCCTGGAGTGTACGGCTTATCAATGAGCAGTTCTTC
CAWSVRLINEQFF
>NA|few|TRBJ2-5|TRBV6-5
TGTGCCAGCAGTTACTCCTGGGCTCAAGAGGCCCAGTACTTC
CASSYSWAQEAQYF
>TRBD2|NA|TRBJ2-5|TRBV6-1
TGTGCCAGCAGTGAACTCGGACTAGCGCGCGAGACCCAGTACTTC
CASSELGLARETQYF
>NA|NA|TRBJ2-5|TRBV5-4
TGTGCCAGCAGCTCCGTATTTGGGAAGGAGGAGACCCAGTACTTC
CASSSVFGKEETQYF
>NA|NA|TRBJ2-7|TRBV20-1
TGCAGTGCTAGTCGGGGTTACGAGCAGTACTTC
CSASRGYEQYF
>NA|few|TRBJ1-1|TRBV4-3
TGCGCCAGCAGCCAACTGGCCGGACTAGGGCCAGGGAACACTGAAGCTTTCTTT
CASSQLAGLGPGNTEAFF
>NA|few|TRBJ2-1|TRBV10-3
TGTGCCATCACAGACCCCGGGGTAGCGGTTGTTGAGCAGTTCTTC
CAITDPGVAVVEQFF
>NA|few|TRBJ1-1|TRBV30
TGTGCCTGGAGTCTAGGGAGAGACACTGAAGCTTTCTTT
CAWSLGRDTEAFF
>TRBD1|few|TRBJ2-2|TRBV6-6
TGTGCCGGCAGGGGGACAGCGAACACCGGGGAGCTGTTTTTT
CAGRGTANTGELFF
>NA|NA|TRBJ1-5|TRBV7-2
TGTGCCAGCAGCTTACAGGCAGATAGCAATCAGCCCCAGCATTTT
CASSLQADSNQPQHF
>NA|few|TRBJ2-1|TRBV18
TGTGCCAGCTCACCATCCGGGGTCCTCAATGAGCAGTTCTTC
CASSPSGVLNEQFF
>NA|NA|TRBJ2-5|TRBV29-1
TGCAGCGTTGAAGTGACGGGTACGGAGACCCAGTACTTC
CSVEVTGTETQYF
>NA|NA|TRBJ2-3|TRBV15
TGTGCCACCAGCAGAGAGAAAGGACAGAATACGCAGTATTTT
CATSREKGQNTQYF
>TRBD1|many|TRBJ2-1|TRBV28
TGTGCCAGCAGTTCCGGACAGGGGACAAGAGTGTTCTTC
CASSSGQGTRVFF
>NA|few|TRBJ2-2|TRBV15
TGTGCCACCAGCAGGGCCCTGGGGCCCTCCGGGGAGCTGTTTTTT
CATSRALGPSGELFF
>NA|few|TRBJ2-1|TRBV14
TGTGCCAGCAGCCAATATCTGGGCGTGGATGAGCAGTTCTTC
CASSQYLGVDEQFF
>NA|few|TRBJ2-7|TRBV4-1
TGCGCCAGCAGCAACACGTTTTGGTCCTACGAGCAGTACTTC
CASSNTFWSYEQYF
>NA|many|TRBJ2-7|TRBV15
TGTGCCACCAGCAGAGGGTCCGTAGGGCCATCCTACGAGCAGTACTTC
CATSRGSVGPSYEQYF
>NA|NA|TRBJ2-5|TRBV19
TGTGCCAGTAGTATCAGAGTACAAGAGACCCAGTACTTC
CASSIRVQETQYF
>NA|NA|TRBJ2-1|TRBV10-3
TGTGCCATCAGTGGTCAGACCTACAATGAGCAGTTCTTC
CAISGQTYNEQFF
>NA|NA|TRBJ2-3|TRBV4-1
TGCGCCAGCAGCCAAGTTGGCTCGCCAACAGATACGCAGTATTTT
CASSQVGSPTDTQYF
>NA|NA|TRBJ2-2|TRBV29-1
TGCAGCGTTGGAGACAGGCTAGACGGGGAGCTGTTTTTT
CSVGDRLDGELFF
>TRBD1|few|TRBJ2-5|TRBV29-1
TGCAGCGTTCGACAGGGCCAAGAGACCCAGTACTTC
CSVRQGQETQYF
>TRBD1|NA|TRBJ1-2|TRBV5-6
TGTGCCAGCAGCCCGACTACAGGGGGCGCCAACTATGGCTACACCTTC
CASSPTTGGANYGYTF
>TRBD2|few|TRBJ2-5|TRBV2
TGTGCCAGCAGTGAATTCCCTTCCGGGACTAGCGGGGAAACGTACCAAGAGACCCAGTACTTC
CASSEFPSGTSGETYQETQYF
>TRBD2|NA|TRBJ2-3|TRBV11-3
TGTGCCAGCAGCTTAGTTGCGGGGGTTGGCACAGATACGCAGTATTTT
CASSLVAGVGTDTQYF
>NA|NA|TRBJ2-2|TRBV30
TGTGCCTGGAGTTGGGACTCTACGAACACCGGGGAGCTGTTTTTT
CAWSWDSTNTGELFF
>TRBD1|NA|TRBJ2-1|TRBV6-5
TGTGCCAGCACTTTAACCGGGACAGGATACAATGAGCAGTTCTTC
CASTLTGTGYNEQFF
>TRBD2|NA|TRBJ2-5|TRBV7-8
TGTGCCAGCAGCTTAAGTGCTAGCGGGAGGGGAGGCCAAGAGACCCAGTACTTC
CASSLSASGRGGQETQYF
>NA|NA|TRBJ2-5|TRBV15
TGTGCCACCAGCAGAGATGCGCTGGCGGAGACCCAGTACTTC
CATSRDALAETQYF